A single sample gave rise to the 27 T cell receptor beta chains below, sequenced in a study of T-cell memory formation after mild COVID-19. TCRdb reprocessed the 5' RACE reads via MiXCR and lists one record per CDR3 protein. The sample lists fewer than 700,000 distinct CDR3 sequences; approximately 21% were seen once. Sequencing was done on a sample of PBMCs or a T cell subset sorted from them (not recorded which). The receptors here all came from an adult woman who had mild COVID-19 (a few samples of this study predate the infection). Cell type and time point are not known.

In this sample, this clonotype turned up a few times. The rearrangement links TRBV3-1 to TRBJ1-1; D uncertain. This CDR3 has 13 residues. V was trimmed by 4 bases and J by 6 bases, leaving 12 bases between them. CDR1 is LGHDT and CDR2 is YNNKEL in the germline V gene (reference sequence). The CDR3 region has the DNA TGTGCCAGCAGCCGAAATCCGGAAGCTGAAGCTTTCTTT. It codes for CASSRNPEAEAFF.

J is TRBJ2-7 and V is TRBV6-5; 9 positions agree with TRBD1. The CDR3 is 19 residues long. V lost 3 bases and J lost 3; bases outside the gene matches: 18. The germline CDR1 and CDR2 sequences are MNHEY and SVGAGI. The CDR3 DNA is TGTGCCAGCAGTTATTCCCCTAGGGATACCGGGACAGGGATCTACGAGCAGTACTTC. Encoded protein: CASSYSPRDTGTGIYEQYF.

In its sample, this clonotype was seen a few times. The gene calls are TRBV7-9 and TRBJ2-1; possibly TRBD2 for D (5 bases). This CDR3 is built from 15 residues. The V end lost 4 bases, the J end lost 8 bases, and 18 bases lay between the germline ends. Germline-derived CDR1 and CDR2 are SEHNR and FQNEAQ (reference sequence). CDR3 residues: CASSSGLRVSDEQFF. The CDR3 DNA sequence: TGTGCCAGCAGCTCTGGACTGAGGGTTTCGGATGAGCAGTTCTTC.

This clonotype was detected a few times. This chain links TRBV13 with TRBJ2-5; D is perhaps TRBD2 (5 bases). V was clipped by 10 bases and J by 0 bases, with 12 bases between them. The CDR3 consists of 13 residues. Germline CDR1 is PRHDT and CDR2 is FYEKMQ (reference sequence). The CDR3 loop is CATGGGYQETQYF. The CDR3 bases are TGTGCCACTGGAGGCGGGTACCAAGAGACCCAGTACTTC.

The chain carries TRBV7-9 and TRBJ2-5, with D perhaps being TRBD1 or TRBD2 (5 bases each). The V gene lost 3 bases and the J gene lost 5 bases, with 13 bases spanning the gap. The germline V gene has CDR1 SEHNR and CDR2 FQNEAQ (reference sequence). The CDR3 is 14 residues long. For the CDR3, the DNA is TGTGCCAGCAGCTTTAATGGGGGATTGGAGACCCAGTACTTC. It yields the protein CASSFNGGLETQYF.

This clonotype was recorded a few times. This rearrangement joins TRBV14 to TRBJ2-7, with 13 bases identical to TRBD2. Losses at the gene ends were 1 base for V and 0 bases for J; bases not matched to a gene: 3. Germline V gives CDR1 SGHDN, CDR2 FVKESK. The CDR3 is 17 residues long. This chain's CDR3 is CASSQVGTSGISYEQYF. The CDR3 nucleotides are TGTGCCAGCAGCCAAGTCGGGACTAGCGGGATCTCCTACGAGCAGTACTTC.

The chain is built from TRBV7-3 and TRBJ2-5; 9 bases map to TRBD1. The CDR3 sequence is 15 residues long. With 5 bases clipped from V and 3 bases from J, the junction kept 7 bases outside the gene matches. Looked up from germline, CDR1 is SGHTA and CDR2 is FQGTGA. The CDR3 spells CASSPSTGGEETQYF. The DNA for the CDR3 is TGTGCCAGCAGCCCTTCGACAGGGGGGGAAGAGACCCAGTACTTC.

V gene TRBV24-1 combines with J gene TRBJ2-7; 7 bases agree with TRBD2. CDR1 and CDR2 from the germline V gene are KGHDR and SFDVKD. The V and J ends lost 9 bases and 3 bases, in that order; junction bases with no gene match: 1. The CDR3 spans 11 residues. The CDR3 reads CATASGYEQYF. DNA for the CDR3: TGTGCCACCGCTAGCGGCTACGAGCAGTACTTC.

The genes are TRBV6-5 and TRBJ1-4, with unresolved D. This CDR3 has 14 amino acids. Germline V gene data show CDR1 as MNHEY and CDR2 as SVGAGI. Trimming took off 8 bases at V and 5 bases at J, with 15 bases between the two ends. The CDR3 spells CASSPPGQNEKLFF. Written as DNA, the CDR3 is TGTGCCAGCTCACCGCCGGGTCAAAATGAAAAACTGTTTTTT.

V is TRBV7-9 and J is TRBJ2-5; D gene ambiguous. Trimming took 4 bases from V and 5 from J, leaving 14 bases between them. CDR3 size: 14 residues. Germline lookup yields CDR1 SEHNR and CDR2 FQNEAQ (reference sequence). The CDR3 region is CASSSAWGEETQYF. CDR3 coding DNA: TGTGCCAGCAGCTCTGCTTGGGGTGAGGAGACCCAGTACTTC.

The chain uses TRBV20-1 and TRBJ1-2; no clear D gene. Germline values: CDR1 DFQATT, CDR2 SNEGSKA (reference sequence). V was shortened by 6 bases and J by 1 base, with 6 bases between the two germline ends. CDR3 length: 11 amino acids. The CDR3 loop is CSASDNYGYTF. The CDR3 coding sequence is TGCAGTGCCAGCGATAACTATGGCTACACCTTC.

The V gene is TRBV7-2, the J gene TRBJ1-3; D not certain. The CDR3 length is 13 residues. CDR1 is SGHTA, CDR2 FQGNSA, per germline. Trimming shortened V by 5 bases and J by 5 bases, and 10 bases separated the two germline ends. The CDR3 nucleotides are TGTGCCAGCAGCCCAGACACTCGAAACACCATATATTTT. Protein: CASSPDTRNTIYF.

This clonotype has just a few counts. The rearrangement joins TRBV19 to TRBJ2-7; no definite D call. The length of the CDR3 is 14 residues. In germline, CDR1 is LNHDA, CDR2 SQIVND (reference sequence). The germline V and J ends were trimmed by 1 base and 6 bases, with 13 bases remaining between them. The CDR3 nucleotides read TGTGCCAGTAGTATAGTTCAGCAGGCCGGCGAGCAGTACTTC. It specifies CASSIVQQAGEQYF.

V is TRBV6-2 or TRBV6-3 and J is TRBJ1-1; D remains ambiguous. In germline, CDR1 is MNHEY, CDR2 SVGEGT. The V end lost 10 bases, the J end lost 5 bases, and 14 bases lay between the germline ends. The CDR3 has 12 residues. The CDR3 region is CATQRGWTEAFF. The CDR3 bases are TGTGCCACCCAGCGTGGTTGGACTGAAGCTTTCTTT.

This clonotype was detected many times. The chain employs TRBV5-6 and TRBJ2-5; 7 nucleotides line up with TRBD2. The CDR3 has 17 amino acids. Germline CDR1 and CDR2: SGHDT and YYEEEE. The J segment lost 5 bases and the V segment lost 3 bases, leaving 16 bases of the junction unmatched. CDR3 amino acids: CASSSLGRGGLYETQYF. The CDR3 DNA follows: TGTGCCAGCAGCTCCTTAGGGAGGGGAGGGCTCTACGAGACCCAGTACTTC.

This clonotype was detected many times. Written as DNA, the CDR3 is TGTGCCATCAACGCGGACGGTAGTGGGGAGACCCAGTACTTC. Its protein is CAINADGSGETQYF. The chain recombines TRBV10-3 with TRBJ2-5; D call uncertain. V lost 7 bases, J lost 5 bases, and 17 bases lay in between. This CDR3 contains 14 residues. Germline lookup yields CDR1 ENHRY and CDR2 SYGVKD.

The chain has TRBV18 and TRBJ2-7; D not resolved. Per germline, CDR1 KGHSH and CDR2 LQKENI. Deletions cut 4 bases from V and 6 bases from J, with 16 bases between. CDR3 size: 14 residues. The CDR3 coding sequence is TGTGCCAGCTCACGGTCACTCTCCCTCCCCGAGCAGTACTTC. Its protein product is CASSRSLSLPEQYF.

The chain uses TRBV3-1 and TRBJ1-2; D might be TRBD1 (5 bases). The germline V and J ends were trimmed by 4 bases and 1 base, with 16 bases remaining between them. Per the germline V gene, CDR1 is LGHDT and CDR2 is YNNKEL (reference sequence). The CDR3 extends over 16 amino acids. DNA for the CDR3: TGTGCCAGCAGCCCCAGGCCGGGACTCGGTAACTATGGCTACACCTTC. Its protein is CASSPRPGLGNYGYTF.

J is TRBJ2-1 and V is TRBV11-2, with 8 positions matching TRBD2. The CDR3 is made up of 15 amino acids. V shed 5 bases, J shed 8 bases, and the junction held 11 bases outside the gene matches. Germline V lookup: CDR1 SGHAT, CDR2 FQNNGV. Here the CDR3 DNA reads TGTGCCAGCAGCCCGGGGGGGCCAATGGTACATGAGCAGTTCTTC. It codes for CASSPGGPMVHEQFF.

In its sample, this clonotype was seen many times. This chain uses TRBV9 with TRBJ1-3, with D possibly matching TRBD1 (5 bases). The germline V gene encodes CDR1 SGDLS and CDR2 YYNGEE. V gave up 4 bases and J gave up 0 bases, with 20 bases separating them. The CDR3 sequence is 18 residues long. CDR3 sequence: CASSPRTGTTASGNTIYF. DNA for the CDR3: TGTGCCAGCAGCCCACGAACCGGGACGACGGCCTCTGGAAACACCATATATTTT.

The chain joins TRBV29-1 to TRBJ2-1; 9 bases are shared with TRBD2. This CDR3 spans 20 amino acids. The germline CDR1 and CDR2 sequences are SQVTM and ANQGSEA. The junction had 23 bases not matched to a gene; V was cut back by 4 bases and J by 4 bases. CDR3 nucleotide sequence: TGCAGCGTTGCCGGTGGCGGGGGACAGAGAGCGGGAGGAATATACAATGAGCAGTTCTTC. This encodes CSVAGGGGQRAGGIYNEQFF.

In its sample, this clonotype was seen a few times. The gene calls are TRBV4-2 and TRBJ2-5, with TRBD2 matching 9 bases. The CDR3 spans 18 residues. CDR1 is LGHNA, CDR2 YNFKEQ, per germline. V dropped 0 bases and J dropped 0; count of bases not matched to a gene: 8. Here the CDR3 DNA reads TGTGCCAGCAGCCAAGAAGAGAATAGCGGGGGACACCAAGAGACCCAGTACTTC. This codes for CASSQEENSGGHQETQYF.

This clonotype occurred a few times. This chain links TRBV5-1 with TRBJ2-3, with D perhaps TRBD1 or TRBD2 (5 bases each). Germline CDR1 SGHRS, CDR2 YFSETQ. Trimming left V 5 bases short and J 2 bases short, with 18 bases between. The CDR3 covers 16 residues. The CDR3 DNA reads as TGCGCCAGCAGGCACGGGATAGGGGAGATCACAGATACGCAGTATTTT. Translating it yields CASRHGIGEITDTQYF.

The V and J genes are TRBV11-3 and TRBJ2-1; D perhaps matches TRBD2 (6 bases). CDR1 and CDR2 from the germline V gene are SGHNT and YENEEA. There are 16 residues in the CDR3. V was shortened by 5 bases and J by 6 bases, with 20 bases between the two germline ends. The chain's CDR3 is CASSPADRRRGNEQFF. The DNA of the CDR3 is TGTGCCAGCAGCCCAGCCGATAGGAGGAGGGGCAATGAGCAGTTCTTC.

This clonotype was recorded many times. V usage is TRBV20-1 and J usage is TRBJ2-5; 7 positions agree with TRBD2. Trimming removed 4 bases from V and 5 bases from J; junction bases left unmatched: 10. The CDR3 length is 14 residues. Looked up from germline, CDR1 is DFQATT and CDR2 is SNEGSKA (reference sequence). CDR3 sequence: CSATRGSGKETQYF. The DNA of the CDR3 is TGCAGTGCTACCCGTGGGAGCGGGAAGGAGACCCAGTACTTC.

This chain joins TRBV29-1 and TRBJ1-1; D is uncertain. CDR1 is SQVTM, CDR2 ANQGSEA, per germline. The CDR3 length is 12 residues. The ends were cut back, 6 bases at V and 7 bases at J, with 15 bases in the middle. CDR3 in amino acids: CSVDQTGLEAFF. CDR3 DNA: TGCAGCGTCGACCAGACGGGCCTTGAAGCTTTCTTT.

The rearrangement uses TRBV5-1 and TRBJ1-6; the D gene is possibly TRBD1 (5 bases). V lost 3 bases and J 0 bases, leaving 10 bases between the germline ends. The germline V gene has CDR1 SGHRS and CDR2 YFSETQ. This CDR3 has 16 amino acids. The CDR3 region has the DNA TGCGCCAGCAGCTCTGGGGGGAGCTCCTATAATTCACCCCTCCACTTT. It codes for CASSSGGSSYNSPLHF.